This T cell receptor (beta chain) was profiled in a study of blood T cell repertoires in COVID-19. Profiling relied on immunoSEQ multiplex PCR, and the TCRdb table lists in-frame clones only, not all of them. The sample has 200,000 to 300,000 clones, 85% to 95% seen once. V gave up 5 bases and J gave up 3 bases; unmatched junction bases: 7. The CDR3 has 15 amino acids. Per the germline V gene, CDR1 is SEHNR and CDR2 is FQNEAQ (reference sequence). The source material was peripheral blood. The source is a man aged 25 to 40 with COVID-19, enrolled during active disease. The chain couples TRBV7-9 to TRBJ2-1; 7 bases map to TRBD1. The CDR3 DNA reads as TGTGCCAGCAGCCCACAGGGGCCGCTCTACAATGAGCAGTTCTTC. This translates into CASSPQGPLYNEQFF. The full variable domain, with the rest looked up from reference TRBV7-9 and TRBJ2-1, is DTGVSQNPRHKITKRGQNVTFRCDPISEHNRLYWYRQTLGQGPEFLTYFQNEAQLEKSRLLSDRFSAERPKGSFSTLEIQRTEQGDSAMYLCASSPQGPLYNEQFFGPGTRLTVL.